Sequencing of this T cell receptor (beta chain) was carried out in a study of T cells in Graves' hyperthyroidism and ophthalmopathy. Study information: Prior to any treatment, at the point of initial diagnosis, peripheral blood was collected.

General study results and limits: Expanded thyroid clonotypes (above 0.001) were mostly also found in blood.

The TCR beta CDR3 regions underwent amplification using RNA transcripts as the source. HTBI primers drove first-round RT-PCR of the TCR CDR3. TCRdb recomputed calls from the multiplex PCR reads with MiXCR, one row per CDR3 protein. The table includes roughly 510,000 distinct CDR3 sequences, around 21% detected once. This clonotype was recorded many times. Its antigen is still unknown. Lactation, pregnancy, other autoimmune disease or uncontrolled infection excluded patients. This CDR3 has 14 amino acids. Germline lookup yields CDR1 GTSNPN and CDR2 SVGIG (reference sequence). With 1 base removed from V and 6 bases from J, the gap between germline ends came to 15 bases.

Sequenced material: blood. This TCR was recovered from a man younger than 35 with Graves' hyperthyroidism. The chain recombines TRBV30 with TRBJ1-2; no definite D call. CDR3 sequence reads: CAWSEGLRGDGYTF. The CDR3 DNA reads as TGTGCCTGGAGTGAGGGCCTCCGGGGTGATGGCTACACCTTC.